This T cell receptor (beta chain) originates from a study of OX40 agonist ivuxolimab in advanced cancers. About the study: Ivuxolimab, an agonist antibody against OX40 (CD134), was given to patients. Aged roughly 23 to 79 with a mean of approximately 57 years, they were around 85% male. Two cutaneous melanoma patients and one hepatocellular carcinoma patient, three in all, had partial responses. Whole-study findings and limits: Expansion of clones was among the lowest in partial responders at 0.1-3.0 mg/kg.

TCRdb's table, derived via immunoSEQ multiplex PCR, lists solely in-frame clones and lacks some. This sample yields about 24,000 clones, of which approximately 91% are seen a single time; more than 40% belongs to the top ten. On this clone itself: The antigen is unknown.

CDR1 and CDR2 (germline): SQVTM, ANQGSEA. This CDR3 contains 13 residues. This receptor was identified in an adult with an advanced solid tumor such as melanoma, head and neck, liver or kidney cancer. The chain carries TRBV29-1 and TRBJ2-5; the D gene is possibly TRBD1 (6 bases). The J call may not be correct, given that the DNA end is closer to TRBJ2-7. This specimen consisted of CD4+ or CD8+ T cells sorted from blood, obtained in a trial of the OX40 agonist ivuxolimab. The chain's CDR3 is CSAEGQTTYEQYF. For the CDR3, the DNA is TGCAGCGCGGAAGGACAGACGACCTACGAGCAGTACTTC.